This is a list of T cell receptor beta chains from one sample in a study. TCRdb used MiXCR to reprocess the 5' RACE reads, holding one entry per CDR3 protein. Of tens of thousands of distinct CDR3 sequences in the sample, roughly 22% are singletons; the top ten hold 2.5% to 4%. The sequenced sample consisted of tumor-infiltrating naive CD4+ T cells sorted from the breast tumor. The receptors were sampled from a female donor with breast cancer. Each CDR3 is given without its conserved first and last residue. A D gene is named only where the DNA matches it firmly. The size of a clone is reported for some rows only, either as once, few or many, or as a class for expanded clones.

D gene,J gene,V gene,CDR3 length,clone size,CDR3 protein
.,TRBJ2-7,TRBV6-2/TRBV6-3,13,.,ASSYSGRNLYEQY
.,TRBJ1-2,TRBV9,14,many,ASSVASTGDHYGYT
.,TRBJ2-1,TRBV10-3,12,many,AISDRMVSYEQF
.,TRBJ1-6,TRBV20-1,11,.,SALRDTNSPPH
.,TRBJ1-1,TRBV7-2,14,few,ASSSRTSFMNTEAF
.,TRBJ1-5,TRBV27,10,many,ASRTDNQPQH
.,TRBJ1-4,TRBV6-2/TRBV6-3,10,many,ASKRTGEKLF
.,TRBJ1-5,TRBV12-3/TRBV12-4,11,.,ASSLAGDQPQH
.,TRBJ1-1,TRBV7-2,11,.,ASSARQQGEAF
TRBD2,TRBJ2-3,TRBV7-9,14,few,ASSPRPGLVVDTQY
TRBD2,TRBJ2-1,TRBV3-1,12,.,ASAREGPYNEQF
TRBD2,TRBJ2-3,TRBV9,13,few,ASSPLAGGTDTQY
.,TRBJ2-7,TRBV4-2,13,few,ASSQSRDLGYEQY
.,TRBJ1-2,TRBV7-9,11,many,ASSFQSNYGYT
.,TRBJ2-3,TRBV7-2,13,.,ASSLGTSGGDTQY
.,TRBJ2-1,TRBV29-1,12,.,SVEAPSYYNEQF
.,TRBJ1-5,TRBV6-5,13,.,ASSYSRYSNQPQH
.,TRBJ2-2,TRBV4-1,15,.,ASSHKPGTRNTGELF
.,TRBJ2-1,TRBV29-1,12,many,SVHEGVGVNEQF
TRBD1,TRBJ1-6,TRBV29-1,11,medium-sized,SVRTGYNSPLH
.,TRBJ2-1,TRBV20-1,12,many,SARTPPSYNEQF
.,TRBJ1-5,TRBV6-2/TRBV6-3,10,many,ASTQGNQPQH
TRBD1,TRBJ1-1,TRBV6-5,12,few,ASSGRDRRKEAF
.,TRBJ2-7,TRBV5-4,10,few,ASSSGAWEQY
TRBD1,TRBJ1-1,TRBV29-1,15,few,SVTPDRGGLQDTEAF
TRBD1,TRBJ2-7,TRBV7-2,14,many,ASSPRTGGYQYEQY
.,TRBJ2-7,TRBV5-1,13,.,ASSLLTGSSYEQY
TRBD1,TRBJ2-7,TRBV27,13,few,ASGLGQGLSYEQY
.,TRBJ2-2,TRBV3-1,14,.,ASSPTVLTNTGELF
.,TRBJ2-1,TRBV12-3/TRBV12-4,13,few,ASSRQRSSYNEQF
.,TRBJ2-7,TRBV7-2,13,.,ASSQGLGRSYEQY
.,TRBJ1-3,TRBV6-1,15,few,ASSEASVFHSGNTIY
.,TRBJ1-2,TRBV7-2,10,many,ASSLGVSRYT
.,TRBJ2-1,TRBV6-5,11,few,ASKATRRNEQF
.,TRBJ1-2,TRBV29-1,11,.,SVERAANYGYT
.,TRBJ2-1,TRBV27,11,.,ASSPALRDEQF
.,TRBJ2-4,TRBV15,11,.,ATSSDHKNIQY
TRBD1,TRBJ1-2,TRBV20-1,9,.,SAIDRAGYT
.,TRBJ1-3,TRBV27,12,many,ASKVGEAGNTIY
.,TRBJ1-1,TRBV5-1,12,.,ASSSQGVGTEAF
TRBD2,TRBJ2-5,TRBV12-3/TRBV12-4,13,few,ASSLVLGGMETQY
.,TRBJ1-2,TRBV20-1,12,.,SAGRSVANYGYT
TRBD2,TRBJ2-3,TRBV5-1,11,.,ASSPSGADTQY
TRBD1,TRBJ2-3,TRBV11-2,13,few,ASSLNRGGTDTQY
.,TRBJ2-7,TRBV10-3,14,.,AISSSRTASSYEQY
TRBD1,TRBJ1-4,TRBV5-1,13,.,ASSGGRQGDEKLF
.,TRBJ1-3,TRBV12-3/TRBV12-4,14,.,ASSFSAQGPGNTIY
.,TRBJ1-4,TRBV7-9,9,.,ASGLNKKLF